The present TCR beta chain was sequenced within a study of cytomegalovirus exposure and HLA in healthy donors. Study-level points and caveats: Common viral pathogens seemed, in a later analysis, to connect with several of the most significant clusters. The study designated fewer than 200 TCR beta chains cytomegalovirus-associated. In a later analysis, TCR association rates varied by HLA locus: DRB1 most, HLA-C fewest.

Of note for this clone: Its specificity is not known.

PCR amplification relied on 60 Vbeta primers (plus 13 Jbeta primers). Here immunoSEQ multiplex PCR was the method, and the copy in TCRdb shows in-frame clones only, minus some. The sample lists under 110,000 clones, 65% to 80% occurring once. The CDR3 loop spans 14 amino acids. The germline V gene has CDR1 LGHNA and CDR2 YNFKEQ. V gave up 3 bases and J gave up 3 bases, with 11 bases separating them. The clonotype originates from a woman in her forties or fifties in good health and CMV-seropositive. The genes are TRBV4-2 and TRBJ2-5, with D possibly being TRBD2 (6 bases). Source material: PBMCs. CDR3 sequence (DNA): TGTGCCAGCAGCCAGCCGGGACTGGAAGAGACCCAGTACTTC. It translates to CASSQPGLEETQYF.